These 11 T cell receptor beta chains came from one sample sequenced in a study of blood T cell repertoires in COVID-19. This table comes from immunoSEQ multiplex PCR, and its TCRdb copy is limited to in-frame clones, with some not included. This sample has about 70,000 clones; 85% occur once, and the top ten carry 2.5% to 3%. Sequencing used peripheral blood. The origin of the receptors is an elderly man with acute or convalescent COVID-19.

The CDR3 DNA reads as TGTGCCAGCAGCTTGAGGACTAGCGGGAGGGGCACAGATACGCAGTATTTT. This gives the protein CASSLRTSGRGTDTQYF. The rearrangement joins TRBV7-6 to TRBJ2-3, with 15 bases that match TRBD2. Germline CDR1 and CDR2: SGHVS and FNYEAQ. V was pared by 3 bases and J by 1 base, with 2 bases of the junction left unmatched. The CDR3 runs to 17 residues.

The chain employs TRBV3-1 (or the pseudogene TRBV3-2) and TRBJ2-1; TRBD2 matches at 9 bases. V shed 4 bases and J 5 bases; nucleotides not matched to a gene: 9. CDR1 and CDR2 from the germline V gene are LGHDT and YNNKEL (reference sequence). The CDR3 sequence is 16 residues long. This CDR3 is CASSPQLASGNNEQFF. DNA for the CDR3: TGTGCCAGCAGCCCCCAGTTGGCTAGCGGGAACAATGAGCAGTTCTTC.

The rearrangement links TRBV18 to TRBJ2-7, with D perhaps TRBD2 (6 bases). The CDR3 is 11 residues long. Germline CDR1 KGHSH, CDR2 LQKENI. Between the trimmed V and J ends, which lost 4 bases and 10 bases, there was a span of 11 bases. DNA for the CDR3: TGTGCCAGCTCACTTAGGGACTCCCAGTACTTC. The encoded protein is CASSLRDSQYF.

The chain links TRBV7-9 to TRBJ1-1; 10 bases are a match to TRBD1. CDR1 is SEHNR, CDR2 FQNEAQ, per germline (reference sequence). The CDR3 totals 14 residues. Trimming took 5 bases from V and 5 from J; bases not matched to a gene: 5. The CDR3 DNA reads TGTGCCAGCAGCCGACAGGGGGCGACGACTGAAGCTTTCTTT. Amino acid sequence: CASSRQGATTEAFF.

This sequence joins TRBV18 and TRBJ2-1; the D gene is possibly TRBD2 (5 bases). Germline values: CDR1 KGHSH, CDR2 LQKENI. The CDR3 has 14 residues. V dropped 6 bases and J dropped 5 bases, with 14 bases sitting between them. CDR3 in DNA: TGTGCCAGCTCCCGGGATTGGCAGGACAATGAGCAGTTCTTC. Its protein product is CASSRDWQDNEQFF.

The rearrangement joins TRBV4-3 to TRBJ2-7; TRBD2 might be the D (5 bases). The germline V and J ends were trimmed by 1 base and 5 bases, with 18 bases remaining between them. Germline V CDR1 and CDR2: LGHNA, YSLEER. This CDR3 has 16 amino acids. The chain's CDR3 is CASSQAALGHGDEQYF. Written as DNA, the CDR3 is TGCGCCAGCAGCCAAGCCGCCTTAGGGCACGGGGACGAGCAGTACTTC.

The chain couples TRBV6-5 to TRBJ2-1; 9 nucleotides line up with TRBD1. Losses at the gene ends were 6 bases for V and 6 bases for J; bases not matched to a gene: 9. Per the germline V gene, CDR1 is MNHEY and CDR2 is SVGAGI. The length of the CDR3 is 15 residues. The CDR3 sequence is CASSDPGTGSNEQFF. In DNA form, the CDR3 reads TGTGCCAGCAGCGACCCCGGGACAGGGAGCAATGAGCAGTTCTTC.

The chain combines TRBV5-4 with TRBJ1-1; D call uncertain. Between the trimmed V and J ends, which lost 4 bases and 7 bases, there was a span of 17 bases. The CDR3 covers 14 residues. CDR1 and CDR2 (germline): SGHNT, YYREEE (reference sequence). CDR3: CASSLNSGLLEAFF. CDR3 nucleotide sequence: TGTGCCAGCAGCCTGAACAGCGGTCTCCTTGAAGCTTTCTTT. The full variable domain, rest sourced from reference TRBV5-4 and TRBJ1-1, is ETGVTQSPTHLIKTRGQQVTLRCSSQSGHNTVSWYQQALGQGPQFIFQYYREEENGRGNFPPRFSGLQFPNYSSELNVNALELDDSALYLCASSLNSGLLEAFFGQGTRLTVV.

This clone was observed a few times. This chain joins TRBV2 and TRBJ2-7; D possibly corresponds to TRBD2 (6 bases). CDR3 length: 13 amino acids. Germline V lookup: CDR1 SNHLY, CDR2 FYNNEI. V lost 4 bases and J lost 2, with 9 bases in between. The CDR3 loop is CASSVGGTYEQYF. The CDR3 DNA follows: TGTGCCAGCAGTGTAGGCGGGACCTACGAGCAGTACTTC. Variable domain in full (rest from reference TRBV2 and TRBJ2-7): EPEVTQTPSHQVTQMGQEVILRCVPISNHLYFYWYRQILGQKVEFLVSFYNNEISEKSEIFDDQFSVERPDGSNFTLKIRSTKLEDSAMYFCASSVGGTYEQYFGPGTRLTVT.

With regard to this clone: Different DNA sequences within this sample yield the same CDR3. The chain recombines TRBV9 with TRBJ1-2; a possible D gene is TRBD1 (5 bases). The CDR3 is made up of 13 amino acids. Per the germline V gene, CDR1 is SGDLS and CDR2 is YYNGEE. Trimming took 0 bases from V and 2 from J, leaving 5 bases between them. This chain's CDR3 is CASSVAGNYGYTF. The DNA of the CDR3 is TGTGCCAGCAGCGTAGCAGGGAACTATGGCTACACCTTC. Drawing the rest from reference TRBV9 and TRBJ1-2, the complete variable domain is DSGVTQTPKHLITATGQRVTLRCSPRSGDLSVYWYQQSLDQGLQFLIQYYNGEERAKGNILERFSAQQFPDLHSELNLSSLELGDSALYFCASSVAGNYGYTFGSGTRLTVV.

The J gene is TRBJ2-7, the V gene TRBV27; D perhaps matches TRBD2 (6 bases). There are 15 residues in the CDR3. The germline V gene has CDR1 MNHEY and CDR2 SMNVEV (reference sequence). V lost 9 bases and J lost 2, with 20 bases in between. The CDR3 is CASKTSSRGTYEQYF. The CDR3 bases are TGTGCCAGTAAAACTAGCTCCAGAGGCACCTACGAGCAGTACTTC.